What follows are 5 T cell receptor beta chains derived from one specimen sequenced in a study of T cells after yellow fever vaccination. TCRdb processed the 5' RACE reads anew with MiXCR; each CDR3 protein has one entry. The sample lists just over 250,000 distinct CDR3 sequences, about 5% occurring once. The sample consisted of CD4+ T cells sorted from PBMCs, taken on the day of the yellow fever booster vaccination. The source is a young man who received the YFV17D yellow fever vaccine.

This clonotype was observed a few times. The chain carries TRBV6-6 and TRBJ1-6, with a possible D match to TRBD1 (5 bases). The CDR3 is 20 amino acids. Deletions cut 1 base from V and 0 bases from J, with 19 bases between. The V gene's germline CDR1 is MNHNY and CDR2 SVGAGI (reference sequence). CDR3 nucleotide sequence: TGTGCCAGCAGTTACTTCGCCCCGGGGGATTCTAGCTCCTATAATTCACCCCTCCACTTT. Translated: CASSYFAPGDSSSYNSPLHF.

The chain has TRBV2 and TRBJ2-5; D may match TRBD1 or TRBD2 (5 bases each). Germline lookup yields CDR1 SNHLY and CDR2 FYNNEI. This CDR3 is 13 amino acids long. V shed 11 bases and J shed 1 base, with 14 bases lying between them. CDR3 region: CASQRGAQETQYF. The CDR3 DNA sequence: TGTGCCTCCCAAAGAGGGGCCCAAGAGACCCAGTACTTC. Using reference TRBV2 and TRBJ2-5 for the parts outside the CDR3, the full variable domain is EPEVTQTPSHQVTQMGQEVILRCVPISNHLYFYWYRQILGQKVEFLVSFYNNEISEKSEIFDDQFSVERPDGSNFTLKIRSTKLEDSAMYFCASQRGAQETQYFGPGTRLLVL.

This clonotype was detected only a few times. The gene calls are TRBV5-1 and TRBJ2-1, with D perhaps matching TRBD2 (7 bases). V lost 4 bases to trimming and J lost 7 bases, with 9 bases between them. This CDR3 spans 12 amino acids. Germline-derived CDR1 and CDR2 are SGHRS and YFSETQ. This chain's CDR3 is CASSEGGNEQFF. The CDR3 DNA is TGCGCCAGCAGCGAGGGGGGGAATGAGCAGTTCTTC.

The chain recombines TRBV7-2 with TRBJ1-1, with TRBD1 matching 7 bases. Germline CDR1 and CDR2: SGHTA and FQGNSA. V lost 3 bases to trimming and J lost 5 bases; unmatched junction nucleotides: 6. The length of the CDR3 is 14 residues. This CDR3 reads CASSLLRGQTEAFF. The CDR3 DNA is TGTGCCAGCAGCTTGCTAAGGGGGCAGACTGAAGCTTTCTTT. Complete variable domain (other parts from reference TRBV7-2 and TRBJ1-1): GAGVSQSPSNKVTEKGKDVELRCDPISGHTALYWYRQSLGQGLEFLIYFQGNSAPDKSGLPSDRFSAERTGGSVSTLTIQRTQQEDSAVYLCASSLLRGQTEAFFGQGTRLTVV.

This chain uses TRBV15 with TRBJ2-2; 9 bases map to TRBD1. Looked up from germline, CDR1 is LNHNV and CDR2 is YYDKDF (reference sequence). This CDR3 contains 16 residues. V lost 1 base, J lost 3 bases, and 3 bases stayed unmatched. The CDR3 sequence: CATSRVQGADTGELFF. CDR3 coding DNA: TGTGCCACCAGCAGAGTACAGGGGGCGGACACCGGGGAGCTGTTTTTT. The full variable domain, with the rest looked up from reference TRBV15 and TRBJ2-2, is DAMVIQNPRYQVTQFGKPVTLSCSQTLNHNVMYWYQQKSSQAPKLLFHYYDKDFNNEADTPDNFQSRRPNTSFCFLDIRSPGLGDTAMYLCATSRVQGADTGELFFGEGSRLTVL.